This paragraph covers one T cell receptor beta chain sequence. The junction departs from the called germline gene at one end, perhaps through a read error. Each donor was healthy, and each was a bone marrow donor. These data belong to a study of cytomegalovirus exposure and HLA in healthy donors. PCR primers comprised 60 Vbeta and 13 Jbeta primers. The method was immunoSEQ multiplex PCR; TCRdb's version includes in-frame clones alone and lacks a portion of them. The top ten hold approximately 7.1% of the sample, which has 150,000 to 200,000 clones, approximately 70% seen once. The CDR3 sequence is 16 residues long. CDR1 is SEHNR and CDR2 is FQNEAQ in the germline V gene (reference sequence).

The sample taken for sequencing was PBMCs. The clonotype was recovered from a man in his forties in good health and CMV-seropositive. This sequence joins TRBV7-9 and TRBJ1-2; D is possibly TRBD1 (6 bases). For the CDR3, the DNA is TGTTCCAGCAGCTTACCCCAACCTACAGGGCGCTATGGCTACACCTTC. This encodes CSSSLPQPTGRYGYTF.